Sequencing of this T cell receptor (beta chain) was carried out in a study of blood T cell repertoires in COVID-19. On the study more broadly: Collection of acute and convalescent COVID-19 samples took place in the United States, Italy and Spain.

The CDR3 runs to 13 residues. Germline values: CDR1 SGHTA, CDR2 FQGNSA. Trimming removed 4 bases at V and 3 bases at J, with 7 bases between. Methods used by the authors: Nucleated cell counts were estimated from reference gene primer amplification. Assay used: immunoSEQ multiplex PCR; TCRdb lists only in-frame clones, some missing. V, J and clone size reflect that table, while D and trimming were determined from the DNA. The data contain 29,000 or so clones, 80% to 90% of them singletons. Sequences were obtained from peripheral blood. The clonotype was recovered from a human donor in a cohort sampled during active COVID-19. This chain connects TRBV7-2 to TRBJ1-5; D is undetermined. The CDR3 sequence is CASSYQSNQPQHF. The CDR3 DNA sequence: TGTGCCAGCAGCTACCAGTCCAATCAGCCCCAGCATTTT.